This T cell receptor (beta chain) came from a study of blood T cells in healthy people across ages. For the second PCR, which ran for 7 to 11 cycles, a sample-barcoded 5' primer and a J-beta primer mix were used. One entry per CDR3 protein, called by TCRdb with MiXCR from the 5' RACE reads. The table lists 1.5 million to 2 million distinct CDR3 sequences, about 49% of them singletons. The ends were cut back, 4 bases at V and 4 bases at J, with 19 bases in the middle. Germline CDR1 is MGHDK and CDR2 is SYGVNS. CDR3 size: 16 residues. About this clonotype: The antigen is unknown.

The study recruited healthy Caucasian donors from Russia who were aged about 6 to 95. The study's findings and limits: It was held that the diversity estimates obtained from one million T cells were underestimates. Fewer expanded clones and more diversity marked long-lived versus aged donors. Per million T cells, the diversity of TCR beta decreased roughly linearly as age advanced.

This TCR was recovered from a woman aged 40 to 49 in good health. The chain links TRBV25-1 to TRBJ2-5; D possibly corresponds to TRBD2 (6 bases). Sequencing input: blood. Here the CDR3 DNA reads TGTGCCAGCAGTGCCAGAACGGGGGAGCTAAGAGAGACCCAGTACTTC. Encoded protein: CASSARTGELRETQYF.